The T cell receptor beta chain described here comes from a study of T cell repertoires in cytomegalovirus infection. Notes on the study in general: Predominance within the ex vivo response was attributable to HLA-C-restricted CMV-specific TCR beta clonotypes. The study identified carriers of CMV plus the relevant HLA from cumulative public TCR beta family frequency.

One entry per CDR3 protein results from TCRdb running MiXCR on the reads. The table lists about 740,000 distinct CDR3 sequences, roughly a third of them singletons. This clonotype has just a few counts. The antigen is unknown. This CDR3 has 16 amino acids. V lost 3 bases to trimming and J lost 7 bases; unmatched junction nucleotides: 9. Germline loops: CDR1 KGHDR, CDR2 SFDVKD. Sequencing was done on a sample of PBMCs. The genes are TRBV24-1 and TRBJ2-1; 9 nucleotides match TRBD1. This sequence originates from a human donor in good health (CMV status not recorded). Some clones in this sample may be carry-over from other donors' samples. The CDR3 sequence is CATSDRARDRVNEQFF. In DNA form, the CDR3 reads TGTGCCACCAGTGATCGGGCCCGGGACAGGGTAAATGAGCAGTTCTTC.